Detailed here is one T cell receptor beta chain. PCR amplification relied on 60 Vbeta primers (plus 13 Jbeta primers). Generated by immunoSEQ multiplex PCR, the TCRdb table keeps only in-frame clones and is missing some. The sample consists of 120,000 or so clones, roughly 80% of them appearing once. This entry comes from a study of cytomegalovirus exposure and HLA in healthy donors. Trimming cost V 0 bases and J 4 bases; bases outside gene matches: 3. The CDR3 consists of 14 residues. Germline CDR1 and CDR2: SGHAT and FQNNGV. The sequencing sample was made of PBMCs. The sequence was obtained from a man aged 30-40 years in good health and CMV-seropositive. The V gene is TRBV11-2, the J gene TRBJ2-7, with 7 bases fitting TRBD1. This chain's CDR3 is CASSLDWGQYEQYF. As DNA, the CDR3 is TGTGCCAGCAGCTTAGATTGGGGACAGTACGAGCAGTACTTC.